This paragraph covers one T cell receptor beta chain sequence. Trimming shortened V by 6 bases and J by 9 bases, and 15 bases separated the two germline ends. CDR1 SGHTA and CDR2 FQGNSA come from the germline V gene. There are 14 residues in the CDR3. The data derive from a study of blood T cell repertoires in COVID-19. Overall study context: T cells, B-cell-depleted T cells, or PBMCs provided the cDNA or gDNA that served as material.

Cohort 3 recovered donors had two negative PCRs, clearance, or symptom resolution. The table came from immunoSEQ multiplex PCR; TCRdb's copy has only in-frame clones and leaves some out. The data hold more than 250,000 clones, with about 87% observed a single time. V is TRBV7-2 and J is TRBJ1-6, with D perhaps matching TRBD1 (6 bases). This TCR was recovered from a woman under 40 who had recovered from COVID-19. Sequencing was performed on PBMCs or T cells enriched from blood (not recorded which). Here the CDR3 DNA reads TGTGCCAGCAGTTCTACAGGGTGGGGTTCACCCCTCCACTTT. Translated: CASSSTGWGSPLHF.